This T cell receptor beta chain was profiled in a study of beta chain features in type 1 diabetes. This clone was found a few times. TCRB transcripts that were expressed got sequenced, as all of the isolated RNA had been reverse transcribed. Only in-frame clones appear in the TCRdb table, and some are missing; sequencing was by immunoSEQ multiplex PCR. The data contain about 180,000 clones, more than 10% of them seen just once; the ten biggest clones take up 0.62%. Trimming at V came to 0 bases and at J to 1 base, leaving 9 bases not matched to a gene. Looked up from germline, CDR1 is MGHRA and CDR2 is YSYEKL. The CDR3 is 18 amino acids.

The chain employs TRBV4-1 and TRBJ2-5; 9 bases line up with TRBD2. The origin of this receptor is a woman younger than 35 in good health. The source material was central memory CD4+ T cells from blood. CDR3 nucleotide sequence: TGCGCCAGCAGCCAAGAAGCAAGCGGGAGGCGGGGCCAAGAGACCCAGTACTTC. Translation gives CASSQEASGRRGQETQYF.